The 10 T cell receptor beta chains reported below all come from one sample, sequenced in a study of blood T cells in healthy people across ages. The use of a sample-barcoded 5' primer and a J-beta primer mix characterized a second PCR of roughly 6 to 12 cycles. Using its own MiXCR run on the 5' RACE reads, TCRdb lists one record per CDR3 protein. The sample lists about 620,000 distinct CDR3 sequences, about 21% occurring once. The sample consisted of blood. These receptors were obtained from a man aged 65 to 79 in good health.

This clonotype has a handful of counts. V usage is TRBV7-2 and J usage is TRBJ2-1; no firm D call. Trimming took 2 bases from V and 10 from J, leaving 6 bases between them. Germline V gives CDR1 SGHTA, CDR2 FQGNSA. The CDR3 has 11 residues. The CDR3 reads CASSLLLEQFF. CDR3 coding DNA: TGTGCCAGCAGCTTACTACTAGAGCAGTTCTTC.

The CDR3 loop is CATSDNYQGGRELFF. The CDR3 DNA is TGTGCCACCAGTGATAACTACCAAGGGGGGCGGGAGCTGTTTTTT. This sequence joins TRBV24-1 and TRBJ2-2; D possibly matches TRBD1 or TRBD2 (6 bases each). CDR3 length: 15 amino acids. V was trimmed by 3 bases and J by 9 bases, leaving 16 bases between them. Germline-derived CDR1 and CDR2 are KGHDR and SFDVKD.

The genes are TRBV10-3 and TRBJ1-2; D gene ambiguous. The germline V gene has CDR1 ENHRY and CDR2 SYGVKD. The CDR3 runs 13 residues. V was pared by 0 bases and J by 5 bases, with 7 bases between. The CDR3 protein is CAISESPGYGYTF. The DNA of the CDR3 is TGTGCCATCAGTGAGTCGCCCGGATATGGCTACACCTTC.

The CDR3 here is CASSSTGGPLGYTF. The CDR3 DNA reads as TGTGCCAGCAGCTCGACAGGGGGCCCCTTAGGCTACACCTTC. The chain employs TRBV7-3 and TRBJ1-2; 10 nucleotides align to TRBD1. The CDR3 runs to 14 residues. CDR1 and CDR2 from the germline V gene are SGHTA and FQGTGA. The J segment lost 8 bases and the V segment lost 4 bases, leaving 7 bases of the junction unmatched.

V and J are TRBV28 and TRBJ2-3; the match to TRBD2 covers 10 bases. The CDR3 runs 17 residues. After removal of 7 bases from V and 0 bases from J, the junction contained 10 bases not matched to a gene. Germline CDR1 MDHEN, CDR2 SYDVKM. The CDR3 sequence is CASTLPGLASSTDTQYF. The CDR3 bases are TGTGCCAGCACCTTGCCGGGACTAGCGTCTAGCACAGATACGCAGTATTTT.

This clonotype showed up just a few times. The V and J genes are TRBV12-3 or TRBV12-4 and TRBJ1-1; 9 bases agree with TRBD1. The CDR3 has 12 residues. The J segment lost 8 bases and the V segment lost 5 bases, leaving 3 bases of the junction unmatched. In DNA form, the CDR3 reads TGTGCCAGCAGTCCGGGGACAGGGGAAGCTTTCTTT. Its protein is CASSPGTGEAFF.

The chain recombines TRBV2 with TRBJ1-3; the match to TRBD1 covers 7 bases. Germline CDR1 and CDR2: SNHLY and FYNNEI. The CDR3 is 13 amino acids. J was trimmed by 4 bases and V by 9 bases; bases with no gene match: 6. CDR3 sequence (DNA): TGTGCCAGAGACAGGGCTCAAGGAAACACCATATATTTT. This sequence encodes CARDRAQGNTIYF.

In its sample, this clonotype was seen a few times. This CDR3 is CASSYTALAEEQYF. CDR3 in DNA: TGTGCCAGCAGCTACACGGCGCTAGCGGAAGAGCAGTACTTC. The chain uses TRBV7-2 and TRBJ2-7; 7 bases match TRBD2. Trimming took 4 bases from V and 7 from J; bases not matched to a gene: 10. This CDR3 contains 14 residues. Looked up from germline, CDR1 is SGHTA and CDR2 is FQGNSA.

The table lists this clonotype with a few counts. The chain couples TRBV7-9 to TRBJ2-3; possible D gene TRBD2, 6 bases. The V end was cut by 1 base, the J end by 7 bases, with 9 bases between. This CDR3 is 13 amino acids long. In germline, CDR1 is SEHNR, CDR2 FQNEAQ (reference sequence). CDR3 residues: CASSLGTTYTQYF. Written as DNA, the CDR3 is TGTGCCAGCAGCTTAGGGACTACCTATACGCAGTATTTT. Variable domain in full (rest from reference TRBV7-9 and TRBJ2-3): DTGVSQNPRHKITKRGQNVTFRCDPISEHNRLYWYRQTLGQGPEFLTYFQNEAQLEKSRLLSDRFSAERPKGSFSTLEIQRTEQGDSAMYLCASSLGTTYTQYFGPGTRLTVL.

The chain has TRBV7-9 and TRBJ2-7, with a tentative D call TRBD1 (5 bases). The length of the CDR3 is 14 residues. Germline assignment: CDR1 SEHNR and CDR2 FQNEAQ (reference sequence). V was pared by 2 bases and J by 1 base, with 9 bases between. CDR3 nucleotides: TGTGCCAGCAGCTTACAGGGCCTATCCTACGAGCAGTACTTC. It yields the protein CASSLQGLSYEQYF.